This T cell receptor (beta chain) was profiled in a study of blood T cell repertoires in COVID-19. Overall study: Sources were T cells, B-cell-depleted T cells, or PBMCs; the material itself was cDNA or gDNA.

Only in-frame clones appear in the TCRdb table, and some are missing; sequencing was by immunoSEQ multiplex PCR. The sample holds around 200,000 clones, over 70% seen once. Germline values: CDR1 MNHEY, CDR2 SVGAGI. There are 15 residues in the CDR3. The trim removed 5 bases at V and 10 bases at J, leaving 9 bases unmatched. The sequenced material came from peripheral blood. The TCR comes from a woman aged 40 to 55 with COVID-19, enrolled during active disease. The chain carries TRBV6-5 and TRBJ1-6; 9 positions agree with TRBD1. CDR3 protein: CASSPRQGVGSPLHF. The DNA for the CDR3 is TGTGCCAGCAGTCCGCGACAGGGGGTGGGATCACCCCTCCACTTT.